This T cell receptor beta chain is from a study of CD8+CD57+ T cells in acquired aplastic anemia. Study-wide context: Recorded DNA amounts for sorted CD4+ and CD8+ cells had an average of approximately 3 ug.

TCR beta VDJ combinations and CDR3 sequences were profiled from genomic DNA. TCRdb fed the reads into MiXCR, producing one record per CDR3 protein. The sample contains a few hundred thousand distinct CDR3 sequences, approximately 32% of which appear only once. Patients chosen for sequencing had shown CD8+CD57+ cell expansion by flow cytometry. This clonotype was seen more than once but under ten times. Germline V gene lookup returns CDR1 LNHDA and CDR2 SQIVND (reference sequence). The CDR3 loop spans 14 amino acids. V gave up 1 base and J gave up 9 bases, with 13 bases separating them. This sequence joins TRBV19 and TRBJ2-1; a possible D gene is TRBD1 (5 bases). This TCR was sampled from a human donor with aplastic anemia. Sequencing was done on a sample of sorted CD4+, CD8+, or CD8+CD57+ T cells (not recorded which) from PBMCs. The CDR3 nucleotides are TGTGCCAGTAGTATAGGTGGGGCGGAAGGTGAGCAGTTCTTC. It is translated as CASSIGGAEGEQFF.